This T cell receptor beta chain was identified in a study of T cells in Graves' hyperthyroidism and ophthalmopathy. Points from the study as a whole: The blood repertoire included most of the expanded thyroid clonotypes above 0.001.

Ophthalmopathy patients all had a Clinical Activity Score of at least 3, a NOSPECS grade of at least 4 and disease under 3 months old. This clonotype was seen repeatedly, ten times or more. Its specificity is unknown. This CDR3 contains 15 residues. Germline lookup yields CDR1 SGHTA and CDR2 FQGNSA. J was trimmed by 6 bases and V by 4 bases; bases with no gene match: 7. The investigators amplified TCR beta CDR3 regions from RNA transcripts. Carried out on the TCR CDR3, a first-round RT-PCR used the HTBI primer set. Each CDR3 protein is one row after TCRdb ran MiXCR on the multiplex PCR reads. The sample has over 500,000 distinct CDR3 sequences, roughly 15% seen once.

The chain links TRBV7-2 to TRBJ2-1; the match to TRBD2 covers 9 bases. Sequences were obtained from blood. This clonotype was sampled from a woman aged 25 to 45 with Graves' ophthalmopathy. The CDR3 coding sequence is TGTGCCAGCAGCTCGGATAGCGGGAGTCGCAATGAGCAGTTCTTC. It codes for CASSSDSGSRNEQFF.